This T cell receptor beta chain was obtained from a study of cytomegalovirus exposure and HLA in healthy donors. As for the study in general: In a later analysis, the roughly 110 validation repertoires were reported to have used the same platform as the roughly 610 first-cohort repertoires.

Study-level results: The study labeled about 160 TCR beta chains cytomegalovirus-associated. Accounts indicate the classifier identified cytomegalovirus status with strong specificity and sensitivity.

The donors belonged to the approximately 120-subject validation cohort, separate from the roughly 710-subject first cohort. Trimming left V 6 bases short and J 6 bases short, with 18 bases between. Per the germline V gene, CDR1 is SGHTA and CDR2 is FQGTGA. The CDR3 is 15 amino acids. This table comes from immunoSEQ multiplex PCR, and its TCRdb copy is limited to in-frame clones, with some not included. The sample yields 100,000 to 130,000 clones, around 95% seen once. To note about this clone: Its antigen remains unidentified.

J is TRBJ2-1 and V is TRBV7-3; D may be TRBD1 (6 bases). The sample was PBMCs. This receptor was obtained from a woman aged 18-30 years in good health and CMV-seronegative. CDR3 in DNA: TGTGCCAGCAGTCCCCGGCAGGGGCTATTCAATGAGCAGTTCTTC. Protein sequence: CASSPRQGLFNEQFF.